This T cell receptor beta chain was recovered during a study of graft-versus-host responses after intestinal transplantation. The germline V gene encodes CDR1 SGDLS and CDR2 YYNGEE. This CDR3 comprises 18 residues. V was trimmed by 3 bases and J by 0 bases, leaving 19 bases between them. On this clone itself: Its antigen is unknown.

Using immunoSEQ multiplex PCR, the repertoire was profiled, and TCRdb retains in-frame clones only, with some absent. The sample yields about 91,000 clones, roughly 90% seen once. Here the sequenced sample was unstimulated CD4+ T cells sorted from spleen or lymph node cells, taken before transplant. The sequence was collected from a human donor who was the organ donor for an intestinal transplant. The rearrangement links TRBV9 to TRBJ1-3; D possibly corresponds to TRBD1 (5 bases). The CDR3 region is CASSAGGEQLDSGNTIYF. DNA of the CDR3: TGTGCCAGCAGCGCCGGGGGGGAACAGTTAGACTCTGGAAACACCATATATTTT.